The rows below give T cell receptor beta chains drawn from one sample of a study of cytomegalovirus exposure and HLA in healthy donors. The data were produced by immunoSEQ multiplex PCR, yet TCRdb's version contains in-frame clones alone and is incomplete. In the table there are roughly 190,000 clones, roughly 10% of which are singletons. Sequenced input: PBMCs. These receptors were obtained from a woman under 40 in good health and CMV-seropositive. The CDR3 runs from the conserved cysteine through the conserved F or W. The order of the fields is CDR3 DNA, CDR3 protein, clone size, V gene, J gene, D gene, CDR3 length. The D gene is left open where the match is weak. Size tells how often a clone was seen (once, few, many) or the class of an expanded clone, and some rows leave it out.

TGTGCCAGCAGCCAAGGGGACAGGGACACTGAAGCTTTCTTT	CASSQGDRDTEAFF	NA	TRBV4-2	TRBJ1-1	TRBD1	14
TGCGCCAGCAGCGTGACTGGTAGGGGAGAGACCCAGTACTTC	CASSVTGRGETQYF	few	TRBV5-1	TRBJ2-5	NA	14
TGTGCCAGCAGTGGGGCCTTAGCGGGAGTCCCCTCCTACAATGAGCAGTTCTTC	CASSGALAGVPSYNEQFF	few	TRBV6-1	TRBJ2-1	TRBD2	18
TGTGCCAGCAGCCCAGGGGATCCGGGGAACACTGAAGCTTTCTTT	CASSPGDPGNTEAFF	NA	TRBV27	TRBJ1-1	NA	15
TGTGCCAGCAGCTTGTCAGCGCGTCAGCCCCAGCATTTT	CASSLSARQPQHF	few	TRBV5-6	TRBJ1-5	NA	13
TGTGCCAGCAGCCCTATTAGCGGGGGCACAGATACGCAGTATTTT	CASSPISGGTDTQYF	few	TRBV7-9	TRBJ2-3	TRBD2	15
TGTGCCAGCAGCTTAGGCAGGGGAGAATCCTATCAGCCCCAGCATTTT	CASSLGRGESYQPQHF	NA	TRBV7-9	TRBJ1-5	NA	16
TGTGCCAGCGGAAATGGACAGCTACGCACAGATACGCAGTATTTT	CASGNGQLRTDTQYF	NA	TRBV2	TRBJ2-3	NA	15
TGCGCCAGCAGCCAAGCTATAAACCGACACGGACAGGTACGAAACACCATATATTTT	CASSQAINRHGQVRNTIYF	NA	TRBV4-1	TRBJ1-3	TRBD1	19
TGTGCCAGCAGCTTGAAGGGGATGAGCAATCAGCCCCAGCATTTT	CASSLKGMSNQPQHF	NA	TRBV5-6	TRBJ1-5	NA	15
TGCGCCACCTCACGACTAGCGGGACTTAGCACAGATACGCAGTATTTT	CATSRLAGLSTDTQYF	NA	TRBV10-1	TRBJ2-3	TRBD2	16
TGTGCCAGCAGACCTACGGCCAGACTGAACACCGGGGAGCTGTTTTTT	CASRPTARLNTGELFF	NA	TRBV4-2	TRBJ2-2	NA	16
TGTGCCAGCACCGATGCGATTGAAGCTTTCTTT	CASTDAIEAFF	few	TRBV7-9	TRBJ1-1	NA	11
TGTGCCAGCAGTTCGATCCGGCGACAGACCTACGAGCAGTACTTC	CASSSIRRQTYEQYF	NA	TRBV27	TRBJ2-7	NA	15
TGTGCCAGCAGCCAATCAGGCCACGAGCAGTACTTC	CASSQSGHEQYF	few	TRBV4-2	TRBJ2-7	NA	12
TGTGCCAGCAGGGACCGCGGGAGGGCCTGGGAGCAGTTCTTC	CASRDRGRAWEQFF	few	TRBV6-1	TRBJ2-1	TRBD2	14
TGTGCCTGGAGTGTGGGCCCCCTCTGGGGAAACACCATATATTTT	CAWSVGPLWGNTIYF	NA	TRBV30	TRBJ1-3	NA	15
TGCGCCAGCAGCCTGGACAGGGGGGAGGACATTCAGTACTTC	CASSLDRGEDIQYF	once	TRBV5-1	TRBJ2-4	TRBD1	14
TGTGCCAGCAGCTCCGGGACAGTTAATCAGCCCCAGCATTTT	CASSSGTVNQPQHF	once	TRBV7-2	TRBJ1-5	TRBD1	14
TGCGCCAGCAGACCGGGGTCACGGGGAGGCTACACCTTC	CASRPGSRGGYTF	few	TRBV5-1	TRBJ1-2	NA	13
TGTGCCAGCAGCTTGAGTAGCGGCTGGGATAAGACCCAGTACTTC	CASSLSSGWDKTQYF	NA	TRBV7-9	TRBJ2-5	NA	15
TGTGCCAGCAGCTTGGACAGGAAGGATGGCTACACCTTC	CASSLDRKDGYTF	few	TRBV5-6	TRBJ1-2	NA	13
TGTGCCAGCGGAAGACTAGCGGGAGTTTACGAGCAGTACTTC	CASGRLAGVYEQYF	NA	TRBV6-5	TRBJ2-7	TRBD2	14
TGTGCCAGCAGTGGAACGATTCTAGCGGGAGGGCCCCACGAGCAGTACTTC	CASSGTILAGGPHEQYF	NA	TRBV25-1	TRBJ2-7	TRBD2	17
TGTGCCAGCAGTCAACAAACAGGGTACTATGGCTACACCTTC	CASSQQTGYYGYTF	few	TRBV11-2	TRBJ1-2	NA	14
TGTGCCAGCAGTCGCGGGACAGGGGAACCGAACACCATATATTTT	CASSRGTGEPNTIYF	NA	TRBV2	TRBJ1-3	TRBD1	15
TGTGCCTGGAGTCGGGGGGATGAGCAGTTCTTC	CAWSRGDEQFF	few	TRBV30	TRBJ2-1	TRBD2	11
TGTGCCAGCAGCGTAGATCGGGGAAACACCATATATTTT	CASSVDRGNTIYF	NA	TRBV9	TRBJ1-3	NA	13
TGTGCCAGCAGCTCTCTAGCGGGATGGAACACCGGGGAGCTGTTTTTT	CASSSLAGWNTGELFF	NA	TRBV11-2	TRBJ2-2	TRBD2	16
TGTGCCTGGAGTGTACAGCCAGACCACCGCTACGAGCAGTACTTC	CAWSVQPDHRYEQYF	few	TRBV30	TRBJ2-7	NA	15
TGTGCCAGCTCACCGATAGCACGAAACACCATATATTTT	CASSPIARNTIYF	NA	TRBV18	TRBJ1-3	NA	13
TGTGCCAGCGCCCCAGGGACTAGCGGGAGAAACGAGCAGTACTTC	CASAPGTSGRNEQYF	NA	TRBV6-5	TRBJ2-7	TRBD2	15
TGTGCCAGCAGCCCTAGTGCGGCGGGAGGGCCCTACGAGCAGTACTTC	CASSPSAAGGPYEQYF	NA	TRBV9	TRBJ2-7	TRBD2	16
TGCGCCAGCAGCGACAGGTTCAGCCCCGGGGAGCTGTTTTTT	CASSDRFSPGELFF	NA	TRBV5-1	TRBJ2-2	NA	14
TGTGCCAGCACCCCCGGGACAGGGAGCAATCAGCCCCAGCATTTT	CASTPGTGSNQPQHF	NA	TRBV2	TRBJ1-5	TRBD1	15
TGTGCCATCAGTGCTCCCCCGGGACAGGGAGGCTACGAGCAGTACTTC	CAISAPPGQGGYEQYF	few	TRBV10-3	TRBJ2-7	TRBD1	16
TGTGCCAGCAGCTCCGGGGGACTAGCGGGAGGTGGATACGAGCAGTACTTC	CASSSGGLAGGGYEQYF	NA	TRBV5-8	TRBJ2-7	TRBD2	17
TGTGCCAGCAGCGAACAGACAGGGGAATTAGATACGCAGTATTTT	CASSEQTGELDTQYF	few	TRBV9	TRBJ2-3	TRBD1	15
TGTGCCAGTAGTATCACCGCGACAGATATTTACTTGAGCTATGGCTACACCTTC	CASSITATDIYLSYGYTF	few	TRBV19	TRBJ1-2	NA	18
TGTGCCAGCAGCGTCACTAGCGGGGGGGGAGATACGCAGTATTTT	CASSVTSGGGDTQYF	NA	TRBV9	TRBJ2-3	TRBD2	15
TGTGCCAGCAGCCCCGGGGGACGGTCGAACGCTGAAGCTTTCTTT	CASSPGGRSNAEAFF	NA	TRBV14	TRBJ1-1	NA	15
TGTGCCAGCAGTAATAACCCCAGGGGAAGGGATGGCTACACCTTC	CASSNNPRGRDGYTF	few	TRBV2	TRBJ1-2	NA	15
TGTGCCAGCGGGATGCAGGGCGGCAATCAGCCCCAGCATTTT	CASGMQGGNQPQHF	NA	TRBV6-1	TRBJ1-5	NA	14
TGCGCCAGCAGCGGCCGGGACAGGACCCTCGGGCAGTACTTC	CASSGRDRTLGQYF	few	TRBV5-1	TRBJ2-7	TRBD1	14
TGTGCCAGCAGCTCCCGAGGGTTTGACTCTGGAAACACCATATATTTT	CASSSRGFDSGNTIYF	NA	TRBV9	TRBJ1-3	NA	16
TGTGCCAGCAGCCAAGGACTAGCGGGGGACAATGAGCAGTTCTTC	CASSQGLAGDNEQFF	NA	TRBV4-2	TRBJ2-1	TRBD2	15
TGTGCCACAAGGGACAGGGTACCCCACGAGCAGTACTTC	CATRDRVPHEQYF	few	TRBV2	TRBJ2-7	TRBD1	13
TGTGCCAGCAGCGATCGGGGGGGGCTGGAAGCTTTCTTT	CASSDRGGLEAFF	NA	TRBV6-1	TRBJ1-1	NA	13
TGTGCCAGCAGTTTACAGGACTCCGAGCAGTACTTC	CASSLQDSEQYF	NA	TRBV27	TRBJ2-7	NA	12
TGTGCCAGCTCAAATGCGTATAGCAATCAGCCCCAGCATTTT	CASSNAYSNQPQHF	few	TRBV18	TRBJ1-5	NA	14
TGCGCCAGCAGCCACCGCGGGGCGGGGACTAATGAAAAACTGTTTTTT	CASSHRGAGTNEKLFF	NA	TRBV4-1	TRBJ1-4	NA	16
TGTGCCAGCACCGGGACAGGGGGCCCCGAGCAGTACTTC	CASTGTGGPEQYF	few	TRBV11-2	TRBJ2-7	TRBD1	13
TGTGCCAGCAGGCAGTACACTGAAGCTTTCTTT	CASRQYTEAFF	NA	TRBV2	TRBJ1-1	NA	11
TGTGCCAGCAGTGGGGCAAGCTCCTATAATTCACCCCTCCACTTT	CASSGASSYNSPLHF	few	TRBV27	TRBJ1-6	NA	15
TGCGCCAGCAGCCAAGATGAAACTTTCGAGGGATCCGAGCAGTACTTC	CASSQDETFEGSEQYF	NA	TRBV4-1	TRBJ2-7	NA	16
TGCGCAAGCAGCTTGGTCGGGGATGAGCAGTTCTTC	CASSLVGDEQFF	NA	TRBV5-1	TRBJ2-1	NA	12
TGTGCCAGCAGCTTAAGCTGGACTAGCCCTGGGGCAGATACGCAGTATTTT	CASSLSWTSPGADTQYF	few	TRBV5-4	TRBJ2-3	TRBD2	17
TGTGCCTGGACAAGGTTTAGCGGGTTCAATGAGCAGTTCTTC	CAWTRFSGFNEQFF	NA	TRBV30	TRBJ2-1	TRBD2	14
TGCGCCAGCAGCCAGGGGGCGGACGAGCAGTACTTC	CASSQGADEQYF	few	TRBV5-1	TRBJ2-7	TRBD1	12
TGTGCCAGCGGCCCCGAGCGGAGTTCGGAAGATACGCAGTATTTT	CASGPERSSEDTQYF	NA	TRBV19	TRBJ2-3	NA	15